Presented here are 27 T cell receptor beta chains from one specimen sequenced in a study of T cell responses to AZD1222 COVID-19 vaccine. Measured with immunoSEQ multiplex PCR; TCRdb has only the in-frame clones, and not every one. The data contain approximately 150,000 clones, 88% of them seen just once; the ten biggest clones take up 5.4%. This material consisted of peripheral blood, taken 28 days after the second dose of the MenACWY control vaccine. These receptors were taken from an adult who received the MenACWY meningococcal vaccine as a control.

This CDR3 is CASSPWDSPNSPLHF. Written as DNA, the CDR3 is TGTGCCAGCAGCCCATGGGACAGCCCAAATTCACCCCTCCACTTT. The chain joins TRBV7-2 to TRBJ1-6; 7 bases match TRBD1. The ends lost 5 bases at V and 7 bases at J; junction bases unmatched: 8. CDR3 length: 15 residues. CDR1 is SGHTA, CDR2 FQGNSA, per germline.

The CDR3 nucleotides are TGTGCCAGCAGTGCCCAACTAGGCTCCTACAATGAGCAGTTCTTC. Encoded protein: CASSAQLGSYNEQFF. The chain links TRBV2 to TRBJ2-1; TRBD2 is a possible D gene (5 bases). From germline, CDR1 is SNHLY and CDR2 FYNNEI. This CDR3 comprises 15 residues. With 4 bases removed from V and 0 bases from J, the gap between germline ends came to 10 bases.

The chain employs TRBV27 and TRBJ1-2, with 9 nucleotides matching TRBD1. Per the germline V gene, CDR1 is MNHEY and CDR2 is SMNVEV (reference sequence). J was trimmed by 1 base and V by 4 bases; bases with no gene match: 7. The CDR3 consists of 16 residues. CDR3 nucleotides: TGTGCCAGCAGTTCCCGACAGGGGGACCTTAACTATGGCTACACCTTC. Its translation: CASSSRQGDLNYGYTF.

The chain recombines TRBV7-2 with TRBJ2-6; 10 bases align to TRBD1. Trimming took 2 bases from V and 4 from J; bases not matched to a gene: 8. The germline V gene encodes CDR1 SGHTA and CDR2 FQGNSA. This CDR3 region has 18 residues. The CDR3 nucleotides are TGTGCCAGCAGCTTACCACCGGGACAGGGGTCCGGGGCCAACGTCCTGACTTTC. Its translation is CASSLPPGQGSGANVLTF.

The V gene is TRBV5-1, the J gene TRBJ2-1, with a possible D match to TRBD1 (5 bases). Germline V gene data show CDR1 as SGHRS and CDR2 as YFSETQ. Trimming removed 5 bases at V and 8 bases at J, with 20 bases between. CDR3 length equals 15 residues. This CDR3 is CASSYSGFWFDEQFF. CDR3 nucleotide sequence: TGCGCCAGCAGTTATTCAGGGTTTTGGTTCGATGAGCAGTTCTTC.

This rearrangement joins TRBV2 to TRBJ1-5; D is possibly TRBD1 (6 bases). CDR1 is SNHLY, CDR2 FYNNEI, per germline. This CDR3 spans 14 amino acids. Deletions cut 2 bases from V and 5 bases from J, with 10 bases between. DNA of the CDR3: TGTGCCAGCAGTGAACTGGACAGCTATCAGCCCCAGCATTTT. This codes for CASSELDSYQPQHF.

V usage is TRBV24-1 and J usage is TRBJ2-3, with D tentatively TRBD1 or TRBD2 (6 bases each). V was cut by 7 bases and J by 5 bases, with 15 bases left in between. CDR3 length: 14 amino acids. Germline V gene lookup returns CDR1 KGHDR and CDR2 SFDVKD. The CDR3 is CATSIQGGQDTQYF. In DNA form, the CDR3 reads TGTGCCACCAGCATTCAAGGGGGGCAAGATACGCAGTATTTT.

The chain is built from TRBV9 and TRBJ1-1, with 8 bases aligning to TRBD1. The V gene end was trimmed by 3 bases and the J gene end by 5 bases; junction bases not matched to a gene: 9. The CDR3 runs to 15 residues. In germline, CDR1 is SGDLS, CDR2 YYNGEE. The CDR3 reads CASSGEGQAGTEAFF. The CDR3 region has the DNA TGTGCCAGCAGCGGGGAGGGACAGGCTGGAACTGAAGCTTTCTTT.

The chain joins TRBV7-3 to TRBJ1-1; D is uncertain. The germline V gene has CDR1 SGHTA and CDR2 FQGTGA. Trimming took 0 bases from V and 0 from J, leaving 2 bases between them. This CDR3 comprises 13 residues. CDR3 DNA: TGTGCCAGCAGCTTAACCATGAACACTGAAGCTTTCTTT. Translating it yields CASSLTMNTEAFF.

The gene calls are TRBV11-3 and TRBJ1-3; D is uncertain. There are 15 residues in the CDR3. From germline, CDR1 is SGHNT and CDR2 YENEEA. V lost 0 bases and J 0 bases, leaving 6 bases between the germline ends. The CDR3 nucleotides are TGTGCCAGCAGCTTAGAGGCCCGCTCTGGAAACACCATATATTTT. The encoded protein is CASSLEARSGNTIYF.

The chain has TRBV6-5 and TRBJ1-2; D may be TRBD1 (5 bases). Germline-derived CDR1 and CDR2 are MNHEY and SVGAGI. The CDR3 has 16 residues. V was cut by 2 bases and J by 2 bases, with 15 bases left in between. The CDR3 DNA sequence: TGTGCCAGCAGTTACCCGGGACCGTCAGGAAACTATGGCTACACCTTC. Protein sequence: CASSYPGPSGNYGYTF.

The chain has TRBV12-5 and TRBJ1-5, with 7 bases fitting TRBD1. This CDR3 contains 14 residues. Unmatched junction bases numbered 1, after V lost 1 base and J lost 4 bases. The germline V gene has CDR1 LGHNT and CDR2 FRNRAP. Written as DNA, the CDR3 is TGTGCTAGTGGTTTGGGACAGGGAAATCAGCCCCAGCATTTT. Its translation is CASGLGQGNQPQHF.

The chain joins TRBV2 to TRBJ2-1; TRBD1 matches 8 bases. CDR1 is SNHLY, CDR2 FYNNEI, per germline. This CDR3 region has 13 residues. The junction had 4 bases not matched to a gene; V was cut back by 6 bases and J by 6 bases. CDR3 nucleotides: TGTGCCAGCAGGGGGGACAGGAGCAATGAGCAGTTCTTC. Protein product: CASRGDRSNEQFF.

In regard to this clone: The same CDR3 also results from other DNA sequences found in this sample. The CDR3 protein is CASSTPGGGYGYTF. DNA for the CDR3: TGTGCCAGCAGCACCCCGGGGGGCGGCTATGGCTACACCTTC. The rearrangement joins TRBV13 to TRBJ1-2; perhaps TRBD1 as D (6 bases). There are 14 residues in the CDR3. V was trimmed by 5 bases and J by 4 bases, leaving 14 bases between them. Germline assignment: CDR1 PRHDT and CDR2 FYEKMQ (reference sequence).

The V and J genes are TRBV5-1 and TRBJ1-4; tentative D call: TRBD1 (6 bases). This CDR3 spans 14 amino acids. Trimming shortened V by 0 bases and J by 14 bases, and 17 bases separated the two germline ends. Per the germline V gene, CDR1 is SGHRS and CDR2 is YFSETQ. CDR3 amino acids: CASSLAGEGARLFF. The CDR3 DNA is TGCGCCAGCAGCTTGGCAGGGGAAGGGGCGCGGCTGTTTTTT.

The V and J genes are TRBV19 and TRBJ2-7; the D gene is possibly TRBD2 (6 bases). Germline V gene lookup returns CDR1 LNHDA and CDR2 SQIVND (reference sequence). The length of the CDR3 is 15 residues. V dropped 3 bases and J dropped 2 bases, with 14 bases sitting between them. CDR3 nucleotides: TGTGCCAGTAGTATCGATTCCGGGAGTACCTACGAGCAGTACTTC. This translates into CASSIDSGSTYEQYF.

V gene TRBV19 combines with J gene TRBJ1-2; possibly TRBD1 for D (6 bases). Germline V CDR1 and CDR2: LNHDA, SQIVND (reference sequence). The ends were cut back, 8 bases at V and 3 bases at J, with 16 bases in the middle. The CDR3 totals 14 residues. The CDR3: CASGKAGAYYGYTF. The CDR3, as DNA: TGTGCCAGTGGGAAGGCGGGGGCGTACTATGGCTACACCTTC.

This clone was seen only once. The rearrangement uses TRBV29-1 and TRBJ1-5, with D possibly matching TRBD1 (5 bases). V gave up 6 bases and J gave up 7 bases, with 13 bases separating them. This CDR3 is built from 12 residues. Germline V gene data show CDR1 as SQVTM and CDR2 as ANQGSEA. The CDR3 sequence: CSVGTVGQPQHF. CDR3 sequence (DNA): TGCAGCGTCGGGACGGTTGGGCAGCCCCAGCATTTT.

This chain joins TRBV12-3 or TRBV12-4 and TRBJ2-7; possible D gene TRBD2, 7 bases. Trimming took 3 bases from V and 5 from J, leaving 11 bases between them. The CDR3 sequence is 13 residues long. As DNA, the CDR3 is TGTGCCAGCAGTTTGTGGGGGGGCGACGAGCAGTACTTC. This sequence encodes CASSLWGGDEQYF.

The chain couples TRBV11-3 to TRBJ1-1; D is ambiguous. Germline V gene sequence: CDR1 SGHNT, CDR2 YENEEA. The germline V and J ends were trimmed by 1 base and 1 base, with 10 bases remaining between them. CDR3 length equals 15 residues. The CDR3 region has the DNA TGTGCCAGCAGCTTAGGAGATCAGTCGAACACTGAAGCTTTCTTT. Translation gives CASSLGDQSNTEAFF.

The chain joins TRBV18 to TRBJ1-3; 7 bases align to TRBD1. This CDR3 has 15 residues. With V trimmed by 4 bases and J by 2 bases, 5 bases remained unmatched. Germline V CDR1 and CDR2: KGHSH, LQKENI. The DNA of the CDR3 is TGTGCCAGCTCACTGCCAGGGGGTACTGGAAACACCATATATTTT. This encodes CASSLPGGTGNTIYF. The full variable domain, with the rest looked up from reference TRBV18 and TRBJ1-3, is NAGVMQNPRHLVRRRGQEARLRCSPMKGHSHVYWYRQLPEEGLKFMVYLQKENIIDESGMPKERFSAEFPKEGPSILRIQQVVRGDSAAYFCASSLPGGTGNTIYFGEGSWLTVV.

The V and J genes are TRBV12-5 and TRBJ2-7; 9 bases agree with TRBD1. J gave up 1 base and V 2 bases, and 9 bases lay outside the gene matches. CDR1 LGHNT and CDR2 FRNRAP come from the germline V gene. CDR3 length: 17 amino acids. The CDR3: CASGLFAGGTGSYEQYF. CDR3 coding DNA: TGTGCTAGTGGTTTGTTTGCTGGAGGGACAGGGTCCTACGAGCAGTACTTC.

The chain employs TRBV30 and TRBJ2-1; perhaps TRBD2 as D (6 bases). Germline V gene data show CDR1 as GTSNPN and CDR2 as SVGIG (reference sequence). CDR3 size: 14 residues. Trimming removed 5 bases from V and 7 bases from J, with 18 bases in between. CDR3 DNA sequence: TGTGCCTGGGCCCCCGGCGGGATAGGGAATGAGCAGTTCTTC. Translated, it gives CAWAPGGIGNEQFF.

The chain employs TRBV7-2 and TRBJ2-1; no clear D gene. This CDR3 is 12 amino acids long. Germline V gene sequence: CDR1 SGHTA, CDR2 FQGNSA. V was shortened by 1 base and J by 11 bases, with 9 bases between the two germline ends. The CDR3 is CASSLVASKQFF. CDR3 DNA sequence: TGTGCCAGCAGCTTAGTCGCCAGTAAGCAGTTCTTC.

The V and J genes are TRBV7-2 and TRBJ2-6; the D is unclear. Per germline, CDR1 SGHTA and CDR2 FQGNSA. V shed 1 base and J shed 0 bases, with 4 bases lying between them. The CDR3 contains 15 residues. The CDR3 sequence is CASSLGVSGANVLTF. The CDR3 DNA is TGTGCCAGCAGCTTAGGGGTCTCTGGGGCCAACGTCCTGACTTTC.

V is TRBV27 and J is TRBJ2-3; D is unresolved. This CDR3 has 14 residues. Germline loops: CDR1 MNHEY, CDR2 SMNVEV (reference sequence). Deletions cut 4 bases from V and 5 bases from J, with 13 bases between. The CDR3 DNA sequence: TGTGCCAGCAGTTGGGTAGATTCGCGAGATACGCAGTATTTT. Translating it yields CASSWVDSRDTQYF.

CDR3 in amino acids: CASSLIGRVRTGELFF. The CDR3, as DNA: TGTGCCAGCAGCCTTATAGGCAGAGTTAGGACCGGGGAGCTGTTTTTT. V is TRBV11-3 and J is TRBJ2-2, with D hard to call. From germline, CDR1 is SGHNT and CDR2 YENEEA. Trimming took off 5 bases at V and 5 bases at J, with 18 bases between the two ends. The CDR3 consists of 16 residues.